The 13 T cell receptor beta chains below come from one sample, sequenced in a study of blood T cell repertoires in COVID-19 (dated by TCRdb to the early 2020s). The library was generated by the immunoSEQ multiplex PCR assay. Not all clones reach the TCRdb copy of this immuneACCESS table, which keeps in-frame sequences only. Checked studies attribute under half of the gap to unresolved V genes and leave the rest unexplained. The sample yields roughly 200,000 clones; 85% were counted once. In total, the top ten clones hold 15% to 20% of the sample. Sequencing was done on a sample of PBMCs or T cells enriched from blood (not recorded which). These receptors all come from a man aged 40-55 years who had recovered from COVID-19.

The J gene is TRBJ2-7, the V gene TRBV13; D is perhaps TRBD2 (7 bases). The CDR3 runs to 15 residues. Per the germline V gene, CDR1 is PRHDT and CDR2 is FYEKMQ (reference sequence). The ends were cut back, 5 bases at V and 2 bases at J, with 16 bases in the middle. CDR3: CASSPPRGATYEQYF. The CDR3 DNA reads TGTGCCAGCAGCCCCCCCCGGGGGGCCACCTACGAGCAGTACTTC.

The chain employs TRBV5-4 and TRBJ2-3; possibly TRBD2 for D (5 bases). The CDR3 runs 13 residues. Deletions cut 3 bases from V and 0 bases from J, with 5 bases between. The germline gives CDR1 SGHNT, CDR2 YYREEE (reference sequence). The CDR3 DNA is TGTGCCAGCAGCTGGACTAGCACAGATACGCAGTATTTT. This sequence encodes CASSWTSTDTQYF.

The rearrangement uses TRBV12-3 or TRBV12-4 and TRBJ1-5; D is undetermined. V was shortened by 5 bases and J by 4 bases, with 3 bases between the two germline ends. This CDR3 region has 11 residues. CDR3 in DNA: TGTGCCAGCAGTCAAAATCAGCCCCAGCATTTT. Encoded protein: CASSQNQPQHF.

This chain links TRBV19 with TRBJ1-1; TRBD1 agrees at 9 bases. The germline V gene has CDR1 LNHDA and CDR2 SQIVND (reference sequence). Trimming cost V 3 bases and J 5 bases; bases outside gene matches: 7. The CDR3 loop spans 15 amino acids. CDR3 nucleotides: TGTGCCAGTAGTATCCGACAGGGGGTATATACTGAAGCTTTCTTT. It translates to CASSIRQGVYTEAFF.

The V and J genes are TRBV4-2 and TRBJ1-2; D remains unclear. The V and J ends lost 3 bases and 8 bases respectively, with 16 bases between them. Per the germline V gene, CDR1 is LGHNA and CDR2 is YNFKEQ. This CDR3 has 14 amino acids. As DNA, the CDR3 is TGTGCCAGCAGCCACGAGTTCCAAGACTGGGGCTACACCTTC. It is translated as CASSHEFQDWGYTF.

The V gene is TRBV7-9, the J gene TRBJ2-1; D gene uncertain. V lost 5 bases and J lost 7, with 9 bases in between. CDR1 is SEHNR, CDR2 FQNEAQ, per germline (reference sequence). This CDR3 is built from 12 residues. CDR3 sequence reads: CASSVYLNEQFF. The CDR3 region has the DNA TGTGCCAGCAGCGTCTACCTAAATGAGCAGTTCTTC.

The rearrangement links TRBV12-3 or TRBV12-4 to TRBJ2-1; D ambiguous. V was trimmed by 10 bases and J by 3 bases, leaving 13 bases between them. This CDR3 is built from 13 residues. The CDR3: CATAFGLYNEQFF. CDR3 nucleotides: TGTGCCACCGCGTTTGGGCTCTACAATGAGCAGTTCTTC.

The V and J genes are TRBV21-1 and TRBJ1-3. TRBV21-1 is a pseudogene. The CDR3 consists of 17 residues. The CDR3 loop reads CASSIEGRSFSGNTIYF. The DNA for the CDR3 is TGTGCCAGCAGCATTGAGGGCAGGTCCTTCTCTGGAAACACCATATATTTT.

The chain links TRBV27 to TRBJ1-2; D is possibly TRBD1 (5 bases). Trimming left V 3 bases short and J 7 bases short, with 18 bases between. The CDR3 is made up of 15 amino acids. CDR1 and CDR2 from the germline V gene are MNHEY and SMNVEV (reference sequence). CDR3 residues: CASSFHPEGPSGYTF. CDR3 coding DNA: TGTGCCAGCAGTTTCCACCCGGAGGGGCCAAGTGGCTACACCTTC.

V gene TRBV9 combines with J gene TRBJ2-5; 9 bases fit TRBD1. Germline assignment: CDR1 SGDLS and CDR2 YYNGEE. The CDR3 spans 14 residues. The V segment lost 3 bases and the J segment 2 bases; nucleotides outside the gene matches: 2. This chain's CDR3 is CASSAQGAQETQYF. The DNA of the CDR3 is TGTGCCAGCAGCGCACAGGGGGCGCAAGAGACCCAGTACTTC.

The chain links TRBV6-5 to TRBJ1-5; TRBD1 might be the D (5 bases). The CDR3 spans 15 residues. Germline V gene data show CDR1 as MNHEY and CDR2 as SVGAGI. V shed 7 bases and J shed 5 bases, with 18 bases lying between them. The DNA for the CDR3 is TGTGCCAGCATCCGAGACAGAAGGTTCGATCAGCCCCAGCATTTT. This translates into CASIRDRRFDQPQHF.

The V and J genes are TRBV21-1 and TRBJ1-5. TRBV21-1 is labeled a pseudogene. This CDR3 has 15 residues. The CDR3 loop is CASSIRDLRNQPQHF. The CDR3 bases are TGTGCCAGCAGCATCCGGGACTTACGCAATCAGCCCCAGCATTTT.

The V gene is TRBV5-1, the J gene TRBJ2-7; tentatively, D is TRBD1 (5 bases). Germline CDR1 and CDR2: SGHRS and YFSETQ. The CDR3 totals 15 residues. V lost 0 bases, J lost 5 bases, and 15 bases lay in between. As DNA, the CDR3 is TGCGCCAGCAGCTTGGGAAATGTCAGGGTAAACGAGCAGTACTTC. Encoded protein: CASSLGNVRVNEQYF.